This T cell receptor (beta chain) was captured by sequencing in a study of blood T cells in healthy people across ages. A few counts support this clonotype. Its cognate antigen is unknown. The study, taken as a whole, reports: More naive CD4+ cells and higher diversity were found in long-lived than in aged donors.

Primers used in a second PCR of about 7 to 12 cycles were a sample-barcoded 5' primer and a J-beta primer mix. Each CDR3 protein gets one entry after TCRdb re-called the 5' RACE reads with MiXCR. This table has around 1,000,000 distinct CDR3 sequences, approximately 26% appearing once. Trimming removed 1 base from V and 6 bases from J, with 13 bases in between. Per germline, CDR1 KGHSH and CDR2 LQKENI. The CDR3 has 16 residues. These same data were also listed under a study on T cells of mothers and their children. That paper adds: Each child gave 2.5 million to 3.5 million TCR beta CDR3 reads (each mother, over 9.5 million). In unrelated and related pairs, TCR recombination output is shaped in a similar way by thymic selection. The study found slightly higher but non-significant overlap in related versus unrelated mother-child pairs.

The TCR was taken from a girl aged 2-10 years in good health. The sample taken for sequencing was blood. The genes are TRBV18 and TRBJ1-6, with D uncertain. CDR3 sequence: CASSPLPTAFNSPLHF. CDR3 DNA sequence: TGTGCCAGCTCACCACTCCCAACGGCGTTTAATTCACCCCTCCACTTT.